The 27 T cell receptor beta chains presented below share a single source sample, sequenced in a study of blood T cell repertoires in COVID-19 (dated by TCRdb to 2019 to 2021). To prepare the library, the immunoSEQ multiplex PCR assay was applied. Sourced from immuneACCESS, this table was stored by TCRdb with only in-frame sequences that have V and J called. A share of the clones is absent; for the studies checked, an unresolved V gene accounts for under half, and the remainder has no known explanation. This sample comprises some 670,000 clones, 75% to 90% of them detected only once. The ten most abundant clones make up 0.2% to 0.3% of the sample. Source material: peripheral blood. The receptors were sampled from a woman aged 18-29 years with acute or convalescent COVID-19.

The J gene is TRBJ2-1, the V gene TRBV18, with TRBD2 as a possible D gene (6 bases). The CDR3 length is 15 residues. The V end was cut by 2 bases, the J end by 6 bases, with 14 bases between. Germline V gives CDR1 KGHSH, CDR2 LQKENI. The CDR3 sequence: CASSPGGVAANEQFF. The CDR3 region has the DNA TGTGCCAGCTCACCAGGAGGGGTGGCCGCCAATGAGCAGTTCTTC.

Only one count was recorded for this clone. As DNA, the CDR3 is TGTGCCAGCAGCCCAAAGGTGGGGGACAGGGCTTACGAGCAGTACTTC. Amino acids: CASSPKVGDRAYEQYF. This chain joins TRBV7-2 and TRBJ2-7; 9 bases map to TRBD1. The CDR3 runs 16 residues. After removal of 5 bases from V and 4 bases from J, the junction contained 12 bases not matched to a gene. Germline CDR1 SGHTA, CDR2 FQGNSA.

The chain has TRBV9 and TRBJ2-3, with TRBD2 matching over 9 bases. The germline gives CDR1 SGDLS, CDR2 YYNGEE. The CDR3 is made up of 19 amino acids. Trimming cost V 0 bases and J 1 base; bases outside gene matches: 12. The chain's CDR3 is CASSVAGSGGLKGTDTQYF. The CDR3 DNA reads TGTGCCAGCAGCGTAGCAGGTAGCGGGGGCCTTAAAGGCACAGATACGCAGTATTTT.

This chain's CDR3 is CSASPGFRSLLQETQYF. The DNA of the CDR3 is TGCAGTGCTAGTCCGGGGTTCAGAAGTTTACTCCAAGAGACCCAGTACTTC. The rearrangement joins TRBV20-1 to TRBJ2-5, with D tentatively TRBD2 (5 bases). The germline gives CDR1 DFQATT, CDR2 SNEGSKA (reference sequence). The CDR3 sequence is 17 residues long. V was shortened by 3 bases and J by 1 base, with 21 bases between the two germline ends.

The chain is built from TRBV4-1 and TRBJ1-6; no firm D call. The CDR3 runs to 15 residues. Trimming cost V 4 bases and J 8 bases, with 15 bases left between them. In germline, CDR1 is MGHRA, CDR2 YSYEKL. The DNA for the CDR3 is TGCGCCAGCAGCCCCACCCGCGGGAAGGATTCACCCCTCCACTTT. Protein: CASSPTRGKDSPLHF.

The chain recombines TRBV27 with TRBJ2-1, with D perhaps TRBD2 (6 bases). This CDR3 is built from 14 residues. Per the germline V gene, CDR1 is MNHEY and CDR2 is SMNVEV (reference sequence). Trimming removed 5 bases from V and 6 bases from J, with 14 bases in between. The DNA for the CDR3 is TGTGCCAGCAGTCCCCAGGGACTTATCAATGAGCAGTTCTTC. Protein product: CASSPQGLINEQFF.

This chain links TRBV7-2 with TRBJ1-2, with 8 nucleotides matching TRBD1. The CDR3 is made up of 16 amino acids. CDR1 is SGHTA, CDR2 FQGNSA, per germline. V trimming: 5 bases; J trimming: 8 bases; junction bases outside the gene matches: 16. CDR3 sequence: CASSLRPDRAASGYTF. The CDR3 nucleotides read TGTGCCAGCAGCCTGCGGCCGGACAGGGCGGCGAGCGGCTACACCTTC.

J is TRBJ2-7 and V is TRBV14, with D possibly being TRBD1 (6 bases). The germline V gene encodes CDR1 SGHDN and CDR2 FVKESK. The CDR3 consists of 13 residues. Trimming shortened V by 1 base and J by 9 bases, and 13 bases separated the two germline ends. CDR3 nucleotide sequence: TGTGCCAGCAGCCAAGGGGGAACAGGGTTGCAGTACTTC. The encoded protein is CASSQGGTGLQYF.

The rearrangement links TRBV7-2 to TRBJ1-6; 8 bases map to TRBD1. V shed 2 bases and J 10 bases; nucleotides not matched to a gene: 10. Germline CDR1 and CDR2: SGHTA and FQGNSA. This CDR3 comprises 16 residues. The CDR3 region has the DNA TGTGCCAGCAGCTTAAAAACAGGGGGGACCGCGTCACCCCTCCACTTT. Residues: CASSLKTGGTASPLHF.

Concerning this clone itself: Other DNA sequences in the same sample also yield this CDR3. The rearrangement links TRBV6-5 to TRBJ1-2; 7 bases map to TRBD1. The CDR3 is made up of 13 amino acids. Per germline, CDR1 MNHEY and CDR2 SVGAGI. V lost 4 bases to trimming and J lost 4 bases; unmatched junction nucleotides: 3. The CDR3 sequence is CASSSTGFYGYTF. The DNA of the CDR3 is TGTGCCAGCAGTTCGACAGGGTTCTATGGCTACACCTTC.

J is TRBJ1-2 and V is TRBV9; 7 nucleotides align to TRBD1. Trimming took 3 bases from V and 0 from J; bases not matched to a gene: 5. Germline CDR1 and CDR2: SGDLS and YYNGEE. The length of the CDR3 is 15 residues. The CDR3 reads CASSAEGQPNYGYTF. CDR3 sequence (DNA): TGTGCCAGCAGCGCTGAGGGACAGCCTAACTATGGCTACACCTTC.

The chain recombines TRBV5-1 with TRBJ1-2; D is uncertain. The V end was cut by 7 bases, the J end by 8 bases, with 15 bases between. The CDR3 has 12 amino acids. The V gene's germline CDR1 is SGHRS and CDR2 YFSETQ. The CDR3 here is CASSVERTGYTF. The CDR3 region has the DNA TGCGCCAGCTCGGTGGAGAGAACGGGCTACACCTTC.

The chain couples TRBV5-1 to TRBJ1-1; the match to TRBD1 covers 12 bases. This CDR3 spans 17 amino acids. J gave up 0 bases and V 3 bases, and 6 bases lay outside the gene matches. Germline-derived CDR1 and CDR2 are SGHRS and YFSETQ. The DNA for the CDR3 is TGCGCCAGCAGCTGGGGGACAGGGGGCGGTCTGAACACTGAAGCTTTCTTT. This translates into CASSWGTGGGLNTEAFF.

The genes are TRBV6-5 and TRBJ2-7; TRBD2 is a possible D gene (6 bases). V was pared by 5 bases and J by 2 bases, with 13 bases between. Germline CDR1 is MNHEY and CDR2 is SVGAGI. This CDR3 has 14 residues. In DNA, the CDR3 is TGTGCCAGCAGTCACCCGGGACTGACCTACGAGCAGTACTTC. Translated, it gives CASSHPGLTYEQYF.

The CDR3 bases are TGCGCCAGCAGCCTCGGCGAGGGGGCTGTCACAGATACGCAGTATTTT. Its translation: CASSLGEGAVTDTQYF. The chain recombines TRBV4-3 with TRBJ2-3, with 7 bases identical to TRBD1. V gave up 4 bases and J gave up 2 bases; unmatched junction bases: 9. Per germline, CDR1 LGHNA and CDR2 YSLEER. The CDR3 has 16 amino acids.

The V gene is TRBV27, the J gene TRBJ1-4, with TRBD1 as a possible D gene (6 bases). Trimming shortened V by 5 bases and J by 0 bases, and 10 bases separated the two germline ends. The CDR3 is 15 amino acids. Germline CDR1 MNHEY, CDR2 SMNVEV (reference sequence). The CDR3 here is CASSRDTATNEKLFF. CDR3 sequence (DNA): TGTGCCAGCAGTCGGGACACCGCAACTAATGAAAAACTGTTTTTT.

The chain has TRBV5-4 and TRBJ1-1; 7 bases line up with TRBD1. Per the germline V gene, CDR1 is SGHNT and CDR2 is YYREEE (reference sequence). CDR3 length: 15 residues. V shed 7 bases and J 0 bases; nucleotides not matched to a gene: 9. CDR3 amino acids: CASGEQGPLNTEAFF. The CDR3 nucleotides read TGTGCCAGCGGGGAACAGGGGCCATTGAACACTGAAGCTTTCTTT. Full variable domain (rest looked up from reference TRBV5-4 and TRBJ1-1): ETGVTQSPTHLIKTRGQQVTLRCSSQSGHNTVSWYQQALGQGPQFIFQYYREEENGRGNFPPRFSGLQFPNYSSELNVNALELDDSALYLCASGEQGPLNTEAFFGQGTRLTVV.

This chain connects TRBV27 to TRBJ2-7; maybe TRBD2 (7 bases). The germline gives CDR1 MNHEY, CDR2 SMNVEV (reference sequence). V lost 8 bases to trimming and J lost 7 bases, with 27 bases between them. The CDR3 extends over 16 amino acids. In DNA form, the CDR3 reads TGTGCCAGCGGAGGGCAGGGGCAGCCGGGGGGTCCGGAGCAGTACTTC. Translation: CASGGQGQPGGPEQYF.

The V gene is TRBV2, the J gene TRBJ2-2, with D tentatively TRBD1 (6 bases). Germline CDR1 reads SNHLY; CDR2 reads FYNNEI. The CDR3 covers 15 residues. The V end was cut by 6 bases, the J end by 4 bases, with 15 bases between. The CDR3 region is CASRKGDISTGELFF. CDR3 bases: TGTGCCAGCAGAAAAGGGGACATTTCCACCGGGGAGCTGTTTTTT. Full variable domain (remainder filled in from reference TRBV2 and TRBJ2-2): EPEVTQTPSHQVTQMGQEVILRCVPISNHLYFYWYRQILGQKVEFLVSFYNNEISEKSEIFDDQFSVERPDGSNFTLKIRSTKLEDSAMYFCASRKGDISTGELFFGEGSRLTVL.

The V call is TRBV11-2, the J call TRBJ1-2, with D possibly being TRBD1 (6 bases). The CDR3 loop spans 13 amino acids. Trimming removed 5 bases from V and 6 bases from J, with 13 bases in between. Germline lookup yields CDR1 SGHAT and CDR2 FQNNGV. In DNA, the CDR3 is TGTGCCAGCAGCCCGAACTACAGGGATGGCTACACCTTC. Translated, it gives CASSPNYRDGYTF.

The CDR3 nucleotides are TGTGCCAGCAGTGAATCGGTGGAGGGGCTGGACACTGAAGCTTTCTTT. This translates into CASSESVEGLDTEAFF. This chain joins TRBV6-1 and TRBJ1-1, with D possibly matching TRBD1 (5 bases). CDR3 length: 16 residues. The germline V gene encodes CDR1 MNHNS and CDR2 SASEGT. V was trimmed by 2 bases and J by 3 bases, leaving 16 bases between them.

The rearrangement uses TRBV30 and TRBJ1-5, with no clear D. The V gene lost 0 bases and the J gene lost 4 bases, with 7 bases spanning the gap. The CDR3 has 13 amino acids. From germline, CDR1 is GTSNPN and CDR2 SVGIG (reference sequence). This CDR3 is CAWSVSSNQPQHF. In nucleotides, the CDR3 is TGTGCCTGGAGTGTCTCCAGTAATCAGCCCCAGCATTTT.

This clone has only a few counts. V usage is TRBV11-2 and J usage is TRBJ1-1; D is ambiguous. In germline, CDR1 is SGHAT, CDR2 FQNNGV. This CDR3 is built from 13 residues. V was trimmed by 1 base and J by 4 bases, leaving 7 bases between them. CDR3 DNA: TGTGCCAGCAGCTTAGTGAGGCGCACTGAAGCTTTCTTT. Its translation is CASSLVRRTEAFF.

The V and J genes are TRBV6-4 and TRBJ1-2; 10 nucleotides match TRBD1. From germline, CDR1 is MRHNA and CDR2 SNTAGT. V dropped 6 bases and J dropped 7; count of bases not matched to a gene: 5. The CDR3 spans 13 residues. Here the CDR3 reads CASRETGGSGYTF. CDR3 sequence (DNA): TGTGCCAGCAGGGAGACAGGGGGCAGTGGCTACACCTTC.

V is TRBV3-1 (or the pseudogene TRBV3-2) and J is TRBJ1-2; D unresolved. There are 13 residues in the CDR3. Trimming removed 0 bases from V and 5 bases from J, with 7 bases in between. CDR1 and CDR2 from the germline V gene are LGHDT and YNNKEL (reference sequence). CDR3 DNA: TGTGCCAGCAGCCAAGATTGGGAGTATGGCTACACCTTC. Translation: CASSQDWEYGYTF.

The chain links TRBV27 to TRBJ1-2; D possibly corresponds to TRBD1 (5 bases). Germline CDR1 and CDR2: MNHEY and SMNVEV (reference sequence). The V end was cut by 5 bases, the J end by 6 bases, with 19 bases between. The CDR3 runs to 15 residues. The CDR3 is CASSQRGRAYDGYTF. The CDR3 nucleotides read TGTGCCAGCAGTCAGCGCGGCAGGGCATATGATGGCTACACCTTC.

Of note for this clone: The identical CDR3 is also encoded by other nucleotide sequences in the sample. This chain joins TRBV24-1 and TRBJ1-2; D not certain. This CDR3 has 11 amino acids. V lost 4 bases to trimming and J lost 5 bases, with 4 bases between them. CDR1 and CDR2 (germline): KGHDR, SFDVKD. The CDR3: CATSDLYGYTF. The CDR3, as DNA: TGTGCCACCAGTGACCTGTATGGCTACACCTTC.